This T cell receptor (beta chain) was sequenced in a study of cytomegalovirus exposure and HLA in healthy donors. The CDR3 has 16 amino acids. With 5 bases clipped from V and 0 bases from J, the junction kept 6 bases outside the gene matches. Per germline, CDR1 SGHVS and CDR2 FNYEAQ. The study, taken as a whole, reports: The classifier, whose performance was assessed in both the original and validation cohorts, reportedly diagnosed cytomegalovirus status with high specificity and sensitivity.

Vbeta (60) and Jbeta (13) primers were used in the PCR. TCRdb keeps only in-frame clones here, not all; method: immunoSEQ multiplex PCR. The table includes some 200,000 clones, 77% detected once. Notes on this clone: As yet, its antigen is unknown.

The source material was PBMCs. The chain employs TRBV7-6 and TRBJ2-1, with 8 bases aligning to TRBD2. The TCR originated in a woman aged 55-70 years in good health and CMV-seropositive. CDR3 sequence (DNA): TGTGCCAGCAGCGGACGACTAGCGAGCTCCTACAATGAGCAGTTCTTC. As protein: CASSGRLASSYNEQFF.